This TCR beta chain is from a study of cytomegalovirus exposure and HLA in healthy donors (dated 2017 in TCRdb). Concerning the study at large: According to an earlier analysis of a few hundred of the donors, 150 million to 200 million T cells yielded over 90 million unique TCR beta sequences and around 300 Gb of sequence data. Approximately 310 gigabases of sequencing data and tens of millions of unique TCR sequences were included in an early release covering about 700 HLA-typed donors. Among the roughly 410 genotyped donors, about 85% belonged to the genetic ancestry cluster associated with self-reported Caucasian donors. The aim of the study was to test whether cataloging public T cell receptors could identify signatures of past pathogen exposure. The study used immunosequencing to profile the T cell repertoires of about 670 subjects and linked those repertoires to cytomegalovirus serostatus. Besides the first cohort of 550 to 750 subjects, a separate validation cohort made up of over a hundred different subjects was used. High-throughput TCR immunosequencing, statistical association of individual TCRs with disease status, and machine learning were combined to predict cytomegalovirus infection status. A later analysis re-analyzed previously published TCR beta repertoires from 650 to 800 donors and added high-resolution HLA genotyping to study TCR occurrence patterns. In the later analysis, no new phenotypic data were used to find candidate immune exposures; instead, reliance was placed on TCR beta sequences and their occurrence across donors. An earlier analysis of 450 to 750 of the donors used high-throughput TCR beta sequencing to judge whether each TCR beta V gene segment behaved as functional or pseudogenic. Donor age, sex, ethnicity and CMV serostatus were collected together with the repertoire data. In a later genetic analysis, genome-wide SNP genotypes for about 65% of the 666 donors were used, and that subset was treated as a discovery cohort. Every repertoire in the discovery cohort had been generated on one and the same sequencing platform. HLA typing included class I and class II loci at four-digit resolution. Typing coverage varied by locus: roughly 629-630 donors for A, B, C, DRB1 and DQB1; about 520 for DQA1; over 600 for DPA1; 450 to 480 for DPB1. About five DR-DQ haplotypes were treated as single units for association and clustering because of strong linkage in the cohort. Among about 410 genotyped donors of the cohort, an average of about 240,000 unique TCR beta nucleotide sequences was sequenced per donor, of which 15% to 20% were non-productive.

Results and caveats for the whole study, not just this receptor: V-gene and J-gene trimming of TCR beta chains was associated with a missense DCLRE1C variant in a later genetic analysis, and the association was replicated in an independent cohort. Because counts were too low, about 15 rarely observed V segments, including chromosome 9 orphons, were left out of the earlier analysis of some 600 of the donors. Correlated functional status among segregating V segments might be attributable to linkage disequilibrium, but an unknown experimental factor could not be ruled out. A few of the identified cytomegalovirus-associated TCR beta chains were confirmed in vitro to be specific for cytomegalovirus antigens. Immune exposure information for the cohort was limited to CMV serostatus. In an earlier analysis of 500 to 650 of the donors, most TCR beta V segments appeared in productive rearrangements about 87% or about 30% of the time, broadly matching IMGT annotations. Because the 87-base-pair reads could not distinguish some IMGT-functional V segments, including TRBV6-2 and TRBV6-3, those segments were excluded. In a later analysis, over 15,000 TCR beta sequences were associated with specific HLA alleles at a false discovery rate of 0.05. When HLA alleles, especially DR and DQ, strongly co-occurred, attributing TCR associations to individual alleles was difficult. Sequencing depth was assumed to be roughly uniform across donors in the presence/absence analyses, though that assumption may not hold. According to a later analysis, most CMV-associated TCR beta chains appeared to be HLA-restricted, and the HLA associations seemed to be driven largely by CMV exposure. A later genetic analysis reported fewer N-insertions in productive TCRs among donors in an Asian-associated ancestry cluster than the roughly 690-donor mean. Compared with equally common non-associated chains, HLA-associated TCR beta chains in a later analysis were more clonally expanded and had lower generation probabilities. In a later analysis, the rate of TCR association differed among HLA loci, with DRB1 alleles having the most associated TCRs and HLA-C alleles having the fewest. The authors suggested that the approach could potentially be generalized to other disease states and immunological phenotypes. In this cohort, only TCR beta chains were sequenced, and detectable features were limited by the absence of alpha or paired-chain data. In both the original and validation cohorts, the classifier was reported to diagnose cytomegalovirus status with high specificity and sensitivity. Several of the top co-occurrence clusters appeared to be linked to parvovirus B19, influenza, CMV and Epstein-Barr virus, according to a later analysis. While some public TCRs were present in many individuals, most TCR sequences turned up only very rarely across donors. The sequencing pipeline was judged likely to have produced a cluster of highly shared sequence variants as a technical artifact. A further reported finding was that TCR beta sequences accurately predicted the HLA-A and HLA-B alleles for most subjects in the first cohort. Because some donors lacked HLA typing at each locus, the association tests relied only on the typed subset. The study gave a list of 150 to 200 TCR beta chains associated with cytomegalovirus.

The germline V end is reduced by 5 bases and the J end by 1 base; junction bases left unmatched: 15. The cysteine opens and the phenylalanine closes a CDR3 of 18 amino acids. Kept here is only the CDR3 DNA, which spans 54 bases and is read in frame from base 1. Taken from the germline V gene (reference sequence), the CDR1 and CDR2 loops are SEHNR and FQNEAQ. In total, roughly 710 healthy bone marrow donors made up the cohort. At the time of sampling, all cohort members were nominally healthy, though unrecorded immune exposures were likely present. The donor was CMV seropositive and was included in the group of approximately 300 seropositive cohort members. Each donor provided a peripheral blood sample, and peripheral blood mononuclear cells were used for TCR beta sequencing. The Qiagen DNeasy Blood Extraction Kit was used to extract genomic DNA from the blood cell samples. Library creation used the immunoSEQ multiplex PCR assay. For the multiplex PCR, a mixture combining 60 forward primers for TCR Vbeta segments and 13 reverse primers for TCR Jbeta segments was used. The CDR3 region of rearranged TCR beta genes was amplified from genomic DNA with a multiplex PCR assay. The amplified TCR beta libraries were sequenced on the Illumina HiSeq System as 87-base-pair reads. The authors' pipeline ran thus. In a later analysis, 70 million to 95 million unique TCR beta chains were counted across the roughly 700 repertoires, and roughly 11 million of these chains were shared by at least two donors. To remove PCR and sequencing errors, raw reads were error-corrected and collapsed into unique sequences using a nearest-neighbor algorithm that merged closely related sequences. CDR3 sequences were aligned to IMGT reference sequences to assign V, D and J gene segments. For a sequence to be retained, a match of at least six nucleotides to both a V gene segment and a J gene segment was required. Rearrangements were classified as productive when the CDR3 lacked stop codons and remained in frame with V and J, and all other rearrangements were classified as non-productive. CDR3 was defined according to IMGT convention as the region running from the second conserved V-encoded cysteine to the conserved J-encoded phenylalanine. The earlier analysis of about 530 of the donors excluded any sequence lacking an unambiguous match to a single V gene segment. An earlier analysis of several hundred of the donors called V segments functional above 56.7% productive rearrangements and segregating when the between-donor standard deviation exceeded 5%. A statistical classification framework was built to diagnose cytomegalovirus status from the catalog of TCR beta chain sequences. In a later analysis, V and J genes were assigned by comparing TCR nucleotide sequences against IMGT/GENE-DB human TR gene sequences. The TCRdist pipeline was used in a later analysis to assign CDR3 sequences and most-parsimonious VDJ recombination scenarios. In a later analysis, each TCR beta chain was defined by its CDR3 amino acid sequence together with its V-gene family, and reads lacking a unique V-gene family were excluded. As a way to deal with suspected cross-contamination and a sequencing artifact, a later analysis dropped nearly 600 nucleotide sequences that were highly shared and had low generation probability. A later analysis calculated a clonal expansion index for each public chain from normalized within-repertoire ranks of inferred template counts. A later analysis computed generation probabilities with a VDJ recombination model fitted to out-of-frame rearrangements, and checked the results against IGoR. In a later analysis, TCR-TCR, TCR-HLA and TCR-CMV co-occurrence was scored with hypergeometric tests, and a repertoire-size bias correction was applied to TCR pairs. False discovery rates were estimated in a later analysis by permuting HLA or CMV assignments 20 times. A later analysis grouped co-occurring TCRs with DBSCAN, adding TCRdist sequence similarity when clustering within HLA-allele-positive subsets. For co-occurrence clustering, repertoires with fewer than 30,000 or more than 120,000 public chains were excluded, along with four or five repertoires with anomalous nucleotide sharing. Imported from immuneACCESS, the table was reduced by TCRdb to in-frame sequences with V and J called. These copies leave out some clones; in studies compared against another copy, an unresolved V gene accounts for under half, and the cause of the remainder is not known. The DNA gave D and trimming, while V, J and clone size come from that table. The sample profile shows 150,000 to 180,000 clones; roughly 77% of them were found once. The ten top clones hold over 6% of the sample.

Only one count was recorded for this clone. No cognate antigen has been identified for it. Per-nucleotide qualities are absent, and no much larger clonotype sits a single base away. Material for sequencing was PBMCs. The clonotype was recovered from a man aged 25-45 years in good health and CMV-seropositive. Recombination joined TRBV7-9 with TRBJ1-1; 8 bases in between match TRBD1. CDR3 region: CASSQSRDRSWKNTEAFF. DNA sequence: TGTGCCAGCAGCCAAAGCCGGGACAGGAGCTGGAAGAACACTGAAGCTTTCTTT.